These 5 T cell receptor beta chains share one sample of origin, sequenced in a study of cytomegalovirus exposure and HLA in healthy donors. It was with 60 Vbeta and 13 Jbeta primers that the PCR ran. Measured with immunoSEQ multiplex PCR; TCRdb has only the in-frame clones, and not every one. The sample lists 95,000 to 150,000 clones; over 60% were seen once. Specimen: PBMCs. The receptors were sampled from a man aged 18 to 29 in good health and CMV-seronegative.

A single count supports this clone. CDR3 DNA sequence: TGTGCTAGTGCGGTGCGGGAACTTTACAATGAGCAGTTCTTC. Translating it yields CASAVRELYNEQFF. The chain joins TRBV12-5 to TRBJ2-1, with TRBD2 as a possible D gene (6 bases). CDR1 is LGHNT and CDR2 is FRNRAP in the germline V gene. V lost 7 bases and J lost 4, with 14 bases in between. This CDR3 region has 14 residues.

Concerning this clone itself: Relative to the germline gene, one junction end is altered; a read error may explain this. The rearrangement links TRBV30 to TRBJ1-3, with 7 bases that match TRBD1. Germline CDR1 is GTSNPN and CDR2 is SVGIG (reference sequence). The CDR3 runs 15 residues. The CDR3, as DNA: TGTCCCTGGAACCCTCAGACAGGGATCCGAAACACCATATATTTT. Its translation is CPWNPQTGIRNTIYF.

CDR3 coding DNA: TGTGCCAGCTCACCAGGTCGGGCAGGGGAAGAGACCCAGTACTTC. Translation: CASSPGRAGEETQYF. The J gene is TRBJ2-5, the V gene TRBV18, with D possibly matching TRBD1 (6 bases). V lost 2 bases and J 3 bases, leaving 13 bases between the germline ends. This CDR3 has 15 residues. Germline V gene sequence: CDR1 KGHSH, CDR2 LQKENI.

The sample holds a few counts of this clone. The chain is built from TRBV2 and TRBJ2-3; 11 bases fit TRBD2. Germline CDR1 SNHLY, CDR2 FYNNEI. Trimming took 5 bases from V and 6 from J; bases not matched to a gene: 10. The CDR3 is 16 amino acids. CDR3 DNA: TGTGCCAGCAGTAAAATAGCGGGGGGGCATTTTGATACGCAGTATTTT. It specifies CASSKIAGGHFDTQYF.

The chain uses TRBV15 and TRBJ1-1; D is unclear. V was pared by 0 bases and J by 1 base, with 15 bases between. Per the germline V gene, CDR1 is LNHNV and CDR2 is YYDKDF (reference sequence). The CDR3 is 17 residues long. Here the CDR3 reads CATSRDLVGSTNTEAFF. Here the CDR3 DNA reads TGTGCCACCAGCAGAGATTTAGTGGGCTCGACGAACACTGAAGCTTTCTTT.